These 17 T cell receptor beta chains originate from one sample sequenced in a study of cytomegalovirus exposure and HLA in healthy donors. Primers for the PCR totalled 60 Vbeta and 13 Jbeta. The assay was immunoSEQ multiplex PCR, and TCRdb's table has in-frame clones only and misses some. In the table there are more than 90,000 clones, about 74% of which are singletons. The material sequenced was PBMCs. All receptors derive from a female donor in good health and CMV-seronegative.

The chain employs TRBV27 and TRBJ2-5; 7 nucleotides agree with TRBD1. The CDR3 has 14 residues. The germline gives CDR1 MNHEY, CDR2 SMNVEV (reference sequence). V dropped 10 bases and J dropped 1; count of bases not matched to a gene: 9. The CDR3 sequence: CATSTRQGQETQYF. The CDR3 DNA is TGTGCCACCTCGACCCGACAGGGCCAAGAGACCCAGTACTTC.

The chain employs TRBV7-2 and TRBJ2-3; 12 bases are shared with TRBD2. CDR3 length equals 16 residues. Germline CDR1 reads SGHTA; CDR2 reads FQGNSA. V shed 3 bases and J 6 bases; nucleotides not matched to a gene: 7. CDR3 bases: TGTGCCAGCAGCTTCTTACTAGCGGGAGGCGCGGATACGCAGTATTTT. Protein sequence: CASSFLLAGGADTQYF.

V and J are TRBV5-1 and TRBJ1-1, with 8 nucleotides matching TRBD1. After removal of 8 bases from V and 4 bases from J, the junction contained 1 base not matched to a gene. Germline-derived CDR1 and CDR2 are SGHRS and YFSETQ. This CDR3 contains 11 residues. CDR3 protein: CASTGGTEAFF. CDR3 in DNA: TGCGCCAGTACAGGGGGCACTGAAGCTTTCTTT.

Notes on this clone: One end of the junction varies from germline; a read error may be responsible. J is TRBJ1-5 and V is TRBV7-7; no firm D call. This CDR3 contains 13 residues. Looked up from germline, CDR1 is SSHAT and CDR2 is FNYEAQ (reference sequence). This chain's CDR3 is CASSRGPNQPQHF. CDR3 in DNA: TGTGCTAGCAGCCGCGGGCCCAATCAGCCCCAGCATTTT.

This clone was counted a single time. DNA for the CDR3: TGCGCCAGCACCCTGTCCCAGGGCCGAAACACTGAAGCTTTCTTT. Translating gives CASTLSQGRNTEAFF. This chain joins TRBV5-1 and TRBJ1-1; tentatively, D is TRBD1 (5 bases). The CDR3 extends over 15 amino acids. V was shortened by 6 bases and J by 2 bases, with 17 bases between the two germline ends. The germline gives CDR1 SGHRS, CDR2 YFSETQ. The full variable domain, its missing parts supplied by reference TRBV5-1 and TRBJ1-1, is KAGVTQTPRYLIKTRGQQVTLSCSPISGHRSVSWYQQTPGQGLQFLFEYFSETQRNKGNFPGRFSGRQFSNSRSEMNVSTLELGDSALYLCASTLSQGRNTEAFFGQGTRLTVV.

This clone was detected once. V and J are TRBV5-5 and TRBJ1-6; a weak D match, TRBD1 (6 bases). The CDR3 totals 15 residues. Trimming took off 2 bases at V and 4 bases at J, with 10 bases between the two ends. Germline V gene sequence: CDR1 SGHKS, CDR2 YYEKEE (reference sequence). In DNA form, the CDR3 reads TGTGCCAGCAGCTTCGGACAGCTGTATAATTCACCCCTCCACTTT. Its translation: CASSFGQLYNSPLHF.

V and J are TRBV18 and TRBJ2-2; tentatively, D is TRBD1 (6 bases). The V gene lost 2 bases and the J gene lost 0 bases, with 10 bases spanning the gap. Germline V gene data show CDR1 as KGHSH and CDR2 as LQKENI. The CDR3 runs 16 residues. In DNA form, the CDR3 reads TGTGCCAGCTCACCAAACAGGGTGACGAACACCGGGGAGCTGTTTTTT. Translating gives CASSPNRVTNTGELFF. Using reference TRBV18 and TRBJ2-2 for the parts outside the CDR3, the full variable domain is NAGVMQNPRHLVRRRGQEARLRCSPMKGHSHVYWYRQLPEEGLKFMVYLQKENIIDESGMPKERFSAEFPKEGPSILRIQQVVRGDSAAYFCASSPNRVTNTGELFFGEGSRLTVL.

Points on this clone: Other DNA sequences in the sample encode the same CDR3. The CDR3 protein is CASSQSGYGYTF. In DNA form, the CDR3 reads TGTGCCAGCAGCCAATCAGGCTATGGCTACACCTTC. The V and J genes are TRBV7-6 and TRBJ1-2; D not resolved. The CDR3 is 12 amino acids. The germline V and J ends were trimmed by 5 bases and 4 bases, with 8 bases remaining between them. Germline CDR1 SGHVS, CDR2 FNYEAQ.

This chain connects TRBV5-1 to TRBJ2-6; D is possibly TRBD1 (6 bases). Deletions cut 1 base from V and 0 bases from J, with 8 bases between. The CDR3 consists of 16 residues. Germline CDR1 is SGHRS and CDR2 is YFSETQ. The CDR3 nucleotides read TGCGCCAGCAGCTTGACAGGGAGCTCTGGGGCCAACGTCCTGACTTTC. This codes for CASSLTGSSGANVLTF.

The chain recombines TRBV4-3 with TRBJ2-5, with TRBD2 as a possible D gene (5 bases). The V and J ends lost 4 bases and 4 bases respectively, with 16 bases between them. This CDR3 region has 15 residues. Looked up from germline, CDR1 is LGHNA and CDR2 is YSLEER. This CDR3 reads CASSLLFGVGETQYF. DNA of the CDR3: TGCGCCAGCAGCCTACTTTTCGGGGTCGGAGAGACCCAGTACTTC.

This clone has a handful of counts. The junction shows a germline mismatch at one end, possibly a read error. V is TRBV10-3 and J is TRBJ2-7; TRBD2 agrees at 13 bases. The CDR3 length is 16 residues. From germline, CDR1 is ENHRY and CDR2 SYGVKD. The chain's CDR3 is CASSYPGLAGIGAQYF. The CDR3 bases are TGTGCCAGCAGTTACCCGGGACTAGCGGGAATAGGGGCGCAGTACTTC.

This rearrangement joins TRBV28 to TRBJ2-5, with TRBD1 identical over 7 bases. V lost 6 bases and J lost 2; bases outside the gene matches: 3. CDR1 MDHEN and CDR2 SYDVKM come from the germline V gene. The CDR3 runs 13 residues. The CDR3 DNA reads as TGTGCCAGCAGCTGGACAGGTCAAGAGACCCAGTACTTC. As protein: CASSWTGQETQYF. Looking up the rest from reference TRBV28 and TRBJ2-5 gives the full variable domain: DVKVTQSSRYLVKRTGEKVFLECVQDMDHENMFWYRQDPGLGLRLIYFSYDVKMKEKGDIPEGYSVSREKKERFSLILESASTNQTSMYLCASSWTGQETQYFGPGTRLLVL.

V gene TRBV7-2 combines with J gene TRBJ2-7; TRBD1 matches at 9 bases. Germline V lookup: CDR1 SGHTA, CDR2 FQGNSA. J lost 4 bases, V lost 5 bases, and 6 bases had no gene match. The CDR3 has 14 residues. CDR3 bases: TGTGCCAGCAGCGAAGGGACAGGGAGGTACGAGCAGTACTTC. Residues: CASSEGTGRYEQYF.

The V gene is TRBV6-1, the J gene TRBJ2-5; 10 bases match TRBD2. This CDR3 spans 14 amino acids. Germline lookup yields CDR1 MNHNS and CDR2 SASEGT. V shed 5 bases, J shed 5 bases, and the junction held 5 bases outside the gene matches. CDR3 sequence (DNA): TGTGCCAGCAGTCCTAGCGGGGGTTATGAGACCCAGTACTTC. It encodes CASSPSGGYETQYF.

This sequence joins TRBV5-3 and TRBJ1-2; tentative D call: TRBD1 (6 bases). TRBV5-3 belongs to the ORF category, with a function that is uncertain. Trimming left V 7 bases short and J 7 bases short, with 14 bases between. The CDR3 length is 12 residues. In DNA, the CDR3 is TGTGCCAGACCGAGGGGGGGGGTTGGCTACACCTTC. Protein: CARPRGGVGYTF.

V gene TRBV18 combines with J gene TRBJ2-7; D is perhaps TRBD2 (6 bases). The CDR3 consists of 12 residues. From germline, CDR1 is KGHSH and CDR2 LQKENI. Trimming took 3 bases from V and 4 from J, leaving 7 bases between them. CDR3 residues: CASSPGRYEQYF. In DNA form, the CDR3 reads TGTGCCAGCTCACCTGGGAGGTACGAGCAGTACTTC.

The rearrangement uses TRBV7-9 and TRBJ2-7; 10 nucleotides line up with TRBD2. This CDR3 comprises 15 residues. Germline-derived CDR1 and CDR2 are SEHNR and FQNEAQ (reference sequence). The CDR3 DNA reads as TGTTCCACCCGGGCTAGCGGGAGTGGGGTCTACGAGCAGTACTTC. This gives the protein CSTRASGSGVYEQYF.